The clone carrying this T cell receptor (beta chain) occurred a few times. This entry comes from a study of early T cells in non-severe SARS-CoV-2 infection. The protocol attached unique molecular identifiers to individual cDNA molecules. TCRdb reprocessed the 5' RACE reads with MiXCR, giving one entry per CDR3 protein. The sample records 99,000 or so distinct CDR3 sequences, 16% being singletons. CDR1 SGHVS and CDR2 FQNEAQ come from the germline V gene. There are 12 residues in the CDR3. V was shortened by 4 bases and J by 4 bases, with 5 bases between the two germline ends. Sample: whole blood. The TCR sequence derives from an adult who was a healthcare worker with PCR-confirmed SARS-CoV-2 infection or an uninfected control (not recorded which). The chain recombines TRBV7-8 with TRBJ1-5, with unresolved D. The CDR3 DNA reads TGTGCCAGCAGCTATTATAATCAGCCCCAGCATTTT. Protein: CASSYYNQPQHF.